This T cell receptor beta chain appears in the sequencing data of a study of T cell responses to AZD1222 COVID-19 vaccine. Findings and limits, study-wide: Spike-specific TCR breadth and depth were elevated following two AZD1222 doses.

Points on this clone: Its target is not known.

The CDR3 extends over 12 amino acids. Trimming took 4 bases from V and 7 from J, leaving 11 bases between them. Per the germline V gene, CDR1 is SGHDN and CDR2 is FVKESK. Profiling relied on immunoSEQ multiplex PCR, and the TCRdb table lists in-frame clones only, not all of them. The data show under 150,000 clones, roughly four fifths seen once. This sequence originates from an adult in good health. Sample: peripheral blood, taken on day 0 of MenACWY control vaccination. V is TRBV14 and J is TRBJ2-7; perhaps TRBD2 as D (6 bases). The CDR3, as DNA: TGTGCCAGCAGCCTATCTCGGGGGGAGCAGTACTTC. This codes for CASSLSRGEQYF.